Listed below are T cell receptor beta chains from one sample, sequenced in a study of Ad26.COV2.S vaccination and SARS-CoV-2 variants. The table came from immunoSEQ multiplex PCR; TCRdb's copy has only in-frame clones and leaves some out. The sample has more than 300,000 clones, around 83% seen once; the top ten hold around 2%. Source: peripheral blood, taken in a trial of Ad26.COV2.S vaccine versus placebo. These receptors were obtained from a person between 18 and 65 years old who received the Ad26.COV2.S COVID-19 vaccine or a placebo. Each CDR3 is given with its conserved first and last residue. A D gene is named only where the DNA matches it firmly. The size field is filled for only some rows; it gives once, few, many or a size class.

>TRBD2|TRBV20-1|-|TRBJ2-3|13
TGCAGTGCTAGTAGGGCGGGGGCAGATACGCAGTATTTT
CSASRAGADTQYF
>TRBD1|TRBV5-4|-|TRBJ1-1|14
TGTGCCAGCCAGAGGGGACAGACAAACACTGAAGCTTTCTTT
CASQRGQTNTEAFF
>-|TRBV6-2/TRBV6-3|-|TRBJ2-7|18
TGTGCCAGCAGTTACCTCCAGACGACCCTCACAGGGAACTACGAGCAGTACTTC
CASSYLQTTLTGNYEQYF
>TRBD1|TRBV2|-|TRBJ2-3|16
TGTGCCAGCAGCGCCCGTTGGGCAGGGGGCAGGGATACGCAGTATTTT
CASSARWAGGRDTQYF
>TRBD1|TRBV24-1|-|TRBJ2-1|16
TGTGCCACCAGTGATCCCCGACAGGGCCGAAGCAATGAGCAGTTCTTC
CATSDPRQGRSNEQFF
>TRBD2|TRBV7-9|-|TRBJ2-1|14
TGTGCCAGCAGCTTAAGCCTAGCGGGGGATGAGCAGTTCTTC
CASSLSLAGDEQFF
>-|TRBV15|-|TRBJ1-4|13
TGTGCCACCAGCAGAGGGCTTTACGAAAAACTGTTTTTT
CATSRGLYEKLFF
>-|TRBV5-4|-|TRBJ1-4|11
TGTGCCAGCAGCTTTAATGAAAAACTGTTTTTT
CASSFNEKLFF
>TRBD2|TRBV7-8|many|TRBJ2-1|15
TGTGCCAGCAGCCAGAGGGGACTAGCGGATAATGAGCAGTTCTTC
CASSQRGLADNEQFF
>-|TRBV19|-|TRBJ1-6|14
TGTGCCAGTAGACCGAGGCAAATTAATTCACCCCTCCACTTT
CASRPRQINSPLHF
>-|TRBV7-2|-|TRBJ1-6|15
TGTGCCAGCAGCTTAACTAAAGCGGACAATTCACCCCTCCACTTT
CASSLTKADNSPLHF
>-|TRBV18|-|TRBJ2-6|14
TGTGCCAGCTCGTCAGGGTCTGGGGCCAACGTCCTGACTTTC
CASSSGSGANVLTF
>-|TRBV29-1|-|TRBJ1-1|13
TGCAGCGTTGGTAAAGGGGTCTCCACTGAAGCTTTCTTT
CSVGKGVSTEAFF
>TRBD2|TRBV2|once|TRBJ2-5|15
TGTGCCAGCACCCTAGCGGGGAGAACAAAAGAGACCCAGTACTTC
CASTLAGRTKETQYF
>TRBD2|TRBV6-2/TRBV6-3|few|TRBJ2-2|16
TGTGCCAGCAGCCGACGGACTAGCGGGGGGTCCGGGGAGCTGTTTTTT
CASSRRTSGGSGELFF
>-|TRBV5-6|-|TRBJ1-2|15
TGTGCCAGCAGCTTTTCAGACAGAGCTAACTATGGCTACACCTTC
CASSFSDRANYGYTF
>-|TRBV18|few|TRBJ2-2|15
TGTGCCAGCTCACCTATTAGGGAGACAGCCGGGGAGCTGTTTTTT
CASSPIRETAGELFF
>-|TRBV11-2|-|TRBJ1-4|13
TGTGCCAGCAGCTTAGAGCCACTCGGAAAACTGTTTTTT
CASSLEPLGKLFF
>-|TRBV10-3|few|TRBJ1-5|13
TGTGCCATCAGTAGGGACCGGGATCAGCCCCAGCATTTT
CAISRDRDQPQHF
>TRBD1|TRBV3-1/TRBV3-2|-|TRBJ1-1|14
TGTGCCAGCAGCCAAGATACAGGGGGGACTGAAGCTTTCTTT
CASSQDTGGTEAFF
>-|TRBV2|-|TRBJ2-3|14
TGTGCCAGCAGTGAGAACCTTAGCACAGATACGCAGTATTTT
CASSENLSTDTQYF